The sequence of this T cell receptor beta chain was determined in a study of cytomegalovirus exposure and HLA in healthy donors. Here immunoSEQ multiplex PCR was the method, and the copy in TCRdb shows in-frame clones only, minus some. The table includes roughly 150,000 clones, 86% detected once. CDR1 is SGHTA and CDR2 is FQGTGA in the germline V gene. The CDR3 covers 15 residues. The V gene end was trimmed by 3 bases and the J gene end by 5 bases; junction bases not matched to a gene: 3. The J gene is TRBJ2-2, the V gene TRBV7-3; the match to TRBD2 covers 10 bases. The TCR was taken from a woman in her 30s in good health and CMV-seronegative. Sequenced sample: PBMCs. CDR3 region: CASSLGAGGTGELFF. The CDR3 nucleotides read TGTGCCAGCAGCTTGGGAGCGGGAGGGACCGGGGAGCTGTTTTTT.